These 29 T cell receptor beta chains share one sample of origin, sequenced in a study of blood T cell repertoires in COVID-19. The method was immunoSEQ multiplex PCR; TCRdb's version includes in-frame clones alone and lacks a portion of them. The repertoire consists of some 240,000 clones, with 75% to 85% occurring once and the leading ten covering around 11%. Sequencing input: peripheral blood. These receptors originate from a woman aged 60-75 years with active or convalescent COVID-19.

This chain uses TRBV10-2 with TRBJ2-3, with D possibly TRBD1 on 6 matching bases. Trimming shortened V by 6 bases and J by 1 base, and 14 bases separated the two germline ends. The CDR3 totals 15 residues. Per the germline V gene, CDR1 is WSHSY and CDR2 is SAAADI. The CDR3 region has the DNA TGCGCCAGCAGGGATGGGGGCGGACGCACAGATACGCAGTATTTT. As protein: CASRDGGGRTDTQYF.

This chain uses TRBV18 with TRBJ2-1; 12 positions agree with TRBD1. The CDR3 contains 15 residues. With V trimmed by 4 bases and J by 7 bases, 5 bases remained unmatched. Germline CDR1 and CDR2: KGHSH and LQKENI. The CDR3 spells CASSLGQGAYNEQFF. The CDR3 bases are TGTGCCAGCTCACTGGGACAGGGGGCGTATAATGAGCAGTTCTTC.

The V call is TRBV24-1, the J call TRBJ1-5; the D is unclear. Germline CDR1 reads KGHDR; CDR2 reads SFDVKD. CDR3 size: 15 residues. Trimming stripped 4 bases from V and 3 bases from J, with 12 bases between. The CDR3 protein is CATSDLGLINQPQHF. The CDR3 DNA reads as TGTGCCACCAGTGACCTAGGACTGATCAATCAGCCCCAGCATTTT.

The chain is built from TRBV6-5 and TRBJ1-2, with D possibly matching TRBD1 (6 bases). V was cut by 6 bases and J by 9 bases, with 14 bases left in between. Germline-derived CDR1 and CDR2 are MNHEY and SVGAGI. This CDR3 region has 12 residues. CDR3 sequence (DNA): TGTGCCAGCAGATCGGAGGGGGGGAGCTACACCTTC. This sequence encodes CASRSEGGSYTF.

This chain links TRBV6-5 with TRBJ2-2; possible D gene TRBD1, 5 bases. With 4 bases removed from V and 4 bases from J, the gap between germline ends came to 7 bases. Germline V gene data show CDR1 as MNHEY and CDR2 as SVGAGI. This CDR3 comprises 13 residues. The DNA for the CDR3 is TGTGCCAGCAGTTCAGGGCCCACCGGGGAGCTGTTTTTT. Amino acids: CASSSGPTGELFF.

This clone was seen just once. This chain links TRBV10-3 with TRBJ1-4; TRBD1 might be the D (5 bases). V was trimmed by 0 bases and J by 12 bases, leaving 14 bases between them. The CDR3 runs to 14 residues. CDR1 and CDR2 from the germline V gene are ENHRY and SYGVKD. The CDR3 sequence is CAISESPDQGELFF. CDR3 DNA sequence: TGTGCCATCAGTGAGTCTCCCGACCAGGGTGAACTGTTTTTT.

The DNA of the CDR3 is TGTGCCAGCAGCCCCTCAGGGAGGGGGACGTTTGCTGAAGCTTTCTTT. Its protein product is CASSPSGRGTFAEAFF. The chain uses TRBV3-1 (or the pseudogene TRBV3-2) and TRBJ1-1; the D gene is possibly TRBD1 (6 bases). V was cut by 4 bases and J by 6 bases, with 21 bases left in between. The germline gives CDR1 LGHDT, CDR2 YNNKEL (reference sequence). This CDR3 region has 16 residues.

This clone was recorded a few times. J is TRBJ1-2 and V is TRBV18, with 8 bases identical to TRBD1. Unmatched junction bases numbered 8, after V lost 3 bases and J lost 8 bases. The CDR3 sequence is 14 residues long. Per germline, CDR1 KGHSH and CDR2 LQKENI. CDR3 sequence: CASSPNRGTEGYTF. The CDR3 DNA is TGTGCCAGCTCACCGAACAGGGGGACGGAGGGCTACACCTTC.

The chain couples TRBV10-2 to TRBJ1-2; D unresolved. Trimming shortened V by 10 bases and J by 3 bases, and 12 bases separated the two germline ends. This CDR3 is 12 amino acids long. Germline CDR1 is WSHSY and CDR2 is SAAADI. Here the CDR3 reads CATSSLDYGYTF. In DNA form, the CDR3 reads TGCGCCACCTCGAGCCTTGACTATGGCTACACCTTC.

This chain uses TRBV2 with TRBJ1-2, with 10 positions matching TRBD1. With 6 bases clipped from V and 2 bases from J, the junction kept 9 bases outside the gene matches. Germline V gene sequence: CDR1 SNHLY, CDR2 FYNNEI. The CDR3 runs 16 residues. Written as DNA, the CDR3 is TGTGCCAGCAGCCTACTCCCGGGACAGGGGAACTATGGCTACACCTTC. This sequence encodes CASSLLPGQGNYGYTF. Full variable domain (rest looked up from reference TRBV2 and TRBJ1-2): EPEVTQTPSHQVTQMGQEVILRCVPISNHLYFYWYRQILGQKVEFLVSFYNNEISEKSEIFDDQFSVERPDGSNFTLKIRSTKLEDSAMYFCASSLLPGQGNYGYTFGSGTRLTVV.

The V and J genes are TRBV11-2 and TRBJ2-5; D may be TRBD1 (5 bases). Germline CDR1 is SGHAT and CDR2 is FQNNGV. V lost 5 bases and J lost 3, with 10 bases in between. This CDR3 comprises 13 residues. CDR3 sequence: CASSPGLEETQYF. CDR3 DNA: TGTGCCAGCAGCCCAGGGCTGGAAGAGACCCAGTACTTC.

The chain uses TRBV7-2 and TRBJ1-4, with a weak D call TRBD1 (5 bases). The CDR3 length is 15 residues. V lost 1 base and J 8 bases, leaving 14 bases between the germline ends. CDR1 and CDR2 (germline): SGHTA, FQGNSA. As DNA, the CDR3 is TGTGCCAGCAGCTTAGGGAGGGGCAAAGGGGAAAAACTGTTTTTT. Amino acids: CASSLGRGKGEKLFF.

Written as DNA, the CDR3 is TGTGCCAGCAGCTTACGGCAGGACAACAATCAGCCCCAGCATTTT. Protein sequence: CASSLRQDNNQPQHF. This chain links TRBV7-2 with TRBJ1-5, with D maybe TRBD1 (5 bases). CDR3 length: 15 amino acids. From germline, CDR1 is SGHTA and CDR2 FQGNSA. The V and J ends lost 2 bases and 3 bases respectively, with 11 bases between them.

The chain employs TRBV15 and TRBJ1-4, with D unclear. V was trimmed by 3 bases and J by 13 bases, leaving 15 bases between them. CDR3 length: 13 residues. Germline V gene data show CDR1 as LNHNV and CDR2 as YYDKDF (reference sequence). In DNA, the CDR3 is TGTGCCACCAGCAGTGCAGGCCCGGTAGGACTGTTTTTT. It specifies CATSSAGPVGLFF.

CDR3: CASSSAGGAPDTQYF. CDR3 in DNA: TGTGCCAGCAGTTCCGCTGGTGGGGCCCCAGATACGCAGTATTTT. The chain recombines TRBV6-5 with TRBJ2-3; TRBD1 is a possible D gene (5 bases). The CDR3 is made up of 15 amino acids. Germline lookup yields CDR1 MNHEY and CDR2 SVGAGI. Between the trimmed V and J ends, which lost 4 bases and 4 bases, there was a span of 15 bases.

The CDR3 DNA follows: TGTGCCAGCAGCTTATATCCAGGACAGCCCCAGCATTTT. This translates into CASSLYPGQPQHF. The rearrangement links TRBV7-3 to TRBJ1-5, with D uncertain. The CDR3 totals 13 residues. The germline V gene has CDR1 SGHTA and CDR2 FQGTGA. The germline V and J ends were trimmed by 2 bases and 7 bases, with 9 bases remaining between them.

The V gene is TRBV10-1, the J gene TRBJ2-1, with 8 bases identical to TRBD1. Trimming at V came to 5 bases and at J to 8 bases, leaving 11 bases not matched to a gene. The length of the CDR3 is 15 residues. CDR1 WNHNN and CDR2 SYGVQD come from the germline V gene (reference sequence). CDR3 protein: CASSPGTGVGDEQFF. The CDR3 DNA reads TGCGCCAGCAGTCCCGGGACAGGAGTTGGGGATGAGCAGTTCTTC.

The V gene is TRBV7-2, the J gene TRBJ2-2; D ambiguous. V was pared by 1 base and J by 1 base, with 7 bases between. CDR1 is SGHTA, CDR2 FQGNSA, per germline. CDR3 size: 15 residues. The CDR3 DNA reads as TGTGCCAGCAGCTTAGGAAGGAGGAACACCGGGGAGCTGTTTTTT. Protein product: CASSLGRRNTGELFF.

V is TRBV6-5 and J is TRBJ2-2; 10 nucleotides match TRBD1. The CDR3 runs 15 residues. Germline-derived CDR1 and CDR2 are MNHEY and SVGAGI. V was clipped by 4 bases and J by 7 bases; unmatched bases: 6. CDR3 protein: CASSFRQGAGGELFF. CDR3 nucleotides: TGTGCCAGCAGTTTTAGACAGGGGGCGGGCGGGGAGCTGTTTTTT.

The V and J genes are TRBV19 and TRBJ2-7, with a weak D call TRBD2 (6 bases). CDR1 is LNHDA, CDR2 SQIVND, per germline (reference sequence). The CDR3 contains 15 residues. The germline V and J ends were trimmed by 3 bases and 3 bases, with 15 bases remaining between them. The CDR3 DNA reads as TGTGCCAGTAGTATTCGCCGGGACTTACGCTACGAGCAGTACTTC. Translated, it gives CASSIRRDLRYEQYF.

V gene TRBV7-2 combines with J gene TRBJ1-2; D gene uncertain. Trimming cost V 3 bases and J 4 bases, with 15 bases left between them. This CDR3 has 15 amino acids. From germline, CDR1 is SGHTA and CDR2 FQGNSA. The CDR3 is CASSLTVSESYGYTF. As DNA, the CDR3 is TGTGCCAGCAGCTTGACTGTCTCGGAGAGCTATGGCTACACCTTC. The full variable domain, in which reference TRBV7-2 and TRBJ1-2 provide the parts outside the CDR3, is GAGVSQSPSNKVTEKGKDVELRCDPISGHTALYWYRQSLGQGLEFLIYFQGNSAPDKSGLPSDRFSAERTGGSVSTLTIQRTQQEDSAVYLCASSLTVSESYGYTFGSGTRLTVV.

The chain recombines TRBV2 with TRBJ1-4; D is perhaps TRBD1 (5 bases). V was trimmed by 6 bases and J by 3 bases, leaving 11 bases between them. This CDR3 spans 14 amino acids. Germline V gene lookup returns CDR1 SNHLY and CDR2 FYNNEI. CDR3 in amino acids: CASRKGSANEKLFF. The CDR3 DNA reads TGTGCCAGCAGGAAGGGGTCGGCTAATGAAAAACTGTTTTTT.

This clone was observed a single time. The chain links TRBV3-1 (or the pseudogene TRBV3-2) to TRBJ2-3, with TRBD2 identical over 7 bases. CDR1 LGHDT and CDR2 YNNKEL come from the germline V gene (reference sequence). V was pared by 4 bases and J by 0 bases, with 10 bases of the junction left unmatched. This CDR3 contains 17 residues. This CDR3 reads CASSPIWGGLSTDTQYF. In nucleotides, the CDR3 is TGTGCCAGCAGCCCTATTTGGGGGGGACTTAGCACAGATACGCAGTATTTT.

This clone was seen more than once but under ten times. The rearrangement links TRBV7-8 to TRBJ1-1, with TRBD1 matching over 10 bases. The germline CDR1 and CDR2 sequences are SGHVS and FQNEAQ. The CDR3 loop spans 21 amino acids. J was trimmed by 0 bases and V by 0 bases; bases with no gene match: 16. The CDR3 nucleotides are TGTGCCAGCAGCTTAGCGCCGACGACAGGGGGCCCACGCATCATGAACACTGAAGCTTTCTTT. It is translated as CASSLAPTTGGPRIMNTEAFF.

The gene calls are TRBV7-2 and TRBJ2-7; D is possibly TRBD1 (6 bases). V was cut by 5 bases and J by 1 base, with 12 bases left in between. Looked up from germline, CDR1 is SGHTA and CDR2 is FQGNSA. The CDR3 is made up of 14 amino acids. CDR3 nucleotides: TGTGCCAGCAGCCCTTGGGACACTTCCTACGAGCAGTACTTC. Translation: CASSPWDTSYEQYF.

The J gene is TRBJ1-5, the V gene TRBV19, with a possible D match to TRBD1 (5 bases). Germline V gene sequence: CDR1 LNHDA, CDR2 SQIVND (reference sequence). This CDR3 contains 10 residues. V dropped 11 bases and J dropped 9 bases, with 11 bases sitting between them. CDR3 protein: CAGGTGPQHF. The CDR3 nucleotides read TGTGCCGGGGGGACGGGGCCCCAGCATTTT.

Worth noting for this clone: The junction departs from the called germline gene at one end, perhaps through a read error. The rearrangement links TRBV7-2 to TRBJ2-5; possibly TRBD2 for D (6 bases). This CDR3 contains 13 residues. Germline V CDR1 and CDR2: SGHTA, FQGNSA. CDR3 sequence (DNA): TGTGCCAGCAGCTTAGTGGTCCGGGGGAATTTAGACTTC. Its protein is CASSLVVRGNLDF.

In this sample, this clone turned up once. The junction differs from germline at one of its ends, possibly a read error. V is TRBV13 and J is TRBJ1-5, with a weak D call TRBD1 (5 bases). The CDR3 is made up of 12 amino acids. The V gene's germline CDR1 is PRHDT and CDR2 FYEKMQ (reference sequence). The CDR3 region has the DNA TGTGCCAGCAGCTTAAGGGGCCGTTCTCTCTATTTT. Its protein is CASSLRGRSLYF.

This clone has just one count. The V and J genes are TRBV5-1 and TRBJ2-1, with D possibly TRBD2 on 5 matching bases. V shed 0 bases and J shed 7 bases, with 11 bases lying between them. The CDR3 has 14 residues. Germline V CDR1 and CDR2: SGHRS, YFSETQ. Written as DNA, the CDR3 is TGCGCCAGCAGCTTGGACGGCCCGGGAAATGAGCAGTTCTTC. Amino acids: CASSLDGPGNEQFF.